A single sample gave rise to the 18 T cell receptor beta chains below, sequenced in a study of CD8 T cells in ankylosing spondylitis. Each CDR3 protein is one row after TCRdb ran MiXCR on the 5' RACE reads. The table records around 300,000 distinct CDR3 sequences, roughly 14% of them present only once. The sequenced material came from blood, either unsorted or a sorted T cell fraction (not recorded which). Every receptor here comes from a male donor with ankylosing spondylitis or in good health (not recorded which).

As concerns this clonotype: Since a much larger clone is just one base distant, this may be a read error. The chain is built from TRBV20-1 and TRBJ2-1, with TRBD1 as a possible D gene (6 bases). V lost 3 bases and J lost 9, with 24 bases in between. Germline CDR1 is DFQATT and CDR2 is SNEGSKA (reference sequence). The CDR3 runs 16 residues. CDR3 in amino acids: CSASDRNPSRGSEQFF. Here the CDR3 DNA reads TGCAGTGCTAGTGATAGGAATCCAAGCAGGGGCTCTGAGCAGTTCTTC.

In this sample, this clonotype turned up a few times. V gene TRBV12-3 or TRBV12-4 combines with J gene TRBJ2-1, with 9 bases lining up with TRBD2. V trimming: 3 bases; J trimming: 6 bases; junction bases outside the gene matches: 9. This CDR3 spans 16 amino acids. In DNA form, the CDR3 reads TGTGCCAGCAGTTTTTCATTGACTAGCGGCCTCAATGAGCAGTTCTTC. Translated: CASSFSLTSGLNEQFF.

The rearrangement uses TRBV10-3 and TRBJ2-7, with TRBD1 identical over 8 bases. The CDR3 totals 16 residues. Germline V gene lookup returns CDR1 ENHRY and CDR2 SYGVKD. With 0 bases clipped from V and 5 bases from J, the junction kept 9 bases outside the gene matches. The CDR3 loop reads CAISESAAGGFNEQYF. The CDR3 DNA follows: TGTGCCATCAGTGAGTCGGCCGCAGGGGGCTTCAACGAGCAGTACTTC.

This clonotype has a count of ten or more. V usage is TRBV5-1 and J usage is TRBJ1-1, with 7 positions matching TRBD1. This CDR3 spans 14 amino acids. The junction had 9 bases not matched to a gene; V was cut back by 6 bases and J by 4 bases. Germline V gene data show CDR1 as SGHRS and CDR2 as YFSETQ. This CDR3 is CASTFQGGGTEAFF. CDR3 DNA sequence: TGCGCCAGCACGTTCCAGGGGGGGGGCACTGAAGCTTTCTTT.

This clonotype was observed a handful of times. The gene calls are TRBV6-1 and TRBJ1-2; D is undetermined. Germline lookup yields CDR1 MNHNS and CDR2 SASEGT. Trimming removed 8 bases at V and 2 bases at J, with 15 bases between. The CDR3 length is 14 residues. The DNA for the CDR3 is TGTGCCAGCTCCCCTACATCCGGGAACTATGGCTACACCTTC. It translates to CASSPTSGNYGYTF.

This clonotype has just one count. An end of the junction differs from the germline gene, which may be a read error. DNA for the CDR3: TGTGACAGCAGCCGAAGAGGGACGGTAGAGACCCAGTACTTC. This translates into CDSSRRGTVETQYF. The chain recombines TRBV3-1 with TRBJ2-5; D may match TRBD1 or TRBD2 (5 bases each). This CDR3 comprises 14 residues. Germline V gene lookup returns CDR1 LGHDT and CDR2 YNNKEL (reference sequence).

V gene TRBV23-1 combines with J gene TRBJ2-1; TRBD2 aligns across 9 bases. TRBV23-1 counts as an open reading frame of uncertain function. This CDR3 comprises 14 residues. V lost 7 bases, J lost 6 bases, and 7 bases stayed unmatched. The CDR3 is CASTHSGRINEQFF. In DNA, the CDR3 is TGCGCCAGCACCCACAGCGGGAGGATCAATGAGCAGTTCTTC.

This clonotype was seen a handful of times. The chain carries TRBV29-1 and TRBJ2-3; 10 positions agree with TRBD2. Germline V gives CDR1 SQVTM, CDR2 ANQGSEA. The V and J ends lost 3 bases and 7 bases, in that order; junction bases with no gene match: 7. CDR3 length equals 14 residues. CDR3 nucleotides: TGCAGCGTTGACGGACTAGCGGAAACCAATACGCAGTATTTT. Its protein product is CSVDGLAETNTQYF.

The rearrangement links TRBV11-3 to TRBJ2-2; 7 bases match TRBD2. CDR1 is SGHNT and CDR2 is YENEEA in the germline V gene. With V trimmed by 3 bases and J by 4 bases, 5 bases remained unmatched. The CDR3 is 15 amino acids. The CDR3 nucleotides are TGTGCCAGCAGCTTGGGAGGGACGAGCACCGGGGAGCTGTTTTTT. It yields the protein CASSLGGTSTGELFF. The variable domain in full, completed from reference TRBV11-3 and TRBJ2-2, reads EAGVVQSPRYKIIEKKQPVAFWCNPISGHNTLYWYLQNLGQGPELLIRYENEEAVDDSQLPKDRFSAERLKGVDSTLKIQPAELGDSAVYLCASSLGGTSTGELFFGEGSRLTVL.

The chain recombines TRBV10-2 with TRBJ2-3, with 8 positions matching TRBD1. Germline CDR1 reads WSHSY; CDR2 reads SAAADI. V gave up 6 bases and J gave up 0 bases; unmatched junction bases: 11. The CDR3 is made up of 17 amino acids. CDR3 residues: CASREGQGVSSTDTQYF. Here the CDR3 DNA reads TGCGCCAGCAGGGAAGGACAGGGTGTATCTAGCACAGATACGCAGTATTTT.

This chain links TRBV21-1 with TRBJ1-2. TRBV21-1 corresponds to a pseudogene. The CDR3 is 16 amino acids. Here the CDR3 reads CASSKALGGGMSGYTF. In DNA form, the CDR3 reads TGTGCCAGCAGCAAAGCGCTCGGGGGGGGGATGAGTGGCTACACCTTC.

V usage is TRBV5-1 and J usage is TRBJ2-1; 7 bases line up with TRBD1. The J segment lost 6 bases and the V segment lost 4 bases, leaving 10 bases of the junction unmatched. CDR3 length: 15 amino acids. CDR1 and CDR2 from the germline V gene are SGHRS and YFSETQ. Here the CDR3 reads CASSDTGTASNEQFF. The CDR3 nucleotides read TGCGCCAGCAGCGATACCGGGACAGCTTCCAATGAGCAGTTCTTC.

The rearrangement uses TRBV5-5 and TRBJ2-3; tentatively, D is TRBD1 (6 bases). Germline V gene lookup returns CDR1 SGHKS and CDR2 YYEKEE (reference sequence). Trimming removed 8 bases from V and 3 bases from J, with 16 bases in between. The CDR3 runs 14 residues. The CDR3 bases are TGTGCCAGGGGCTGGGGGCTCCTTACAGATACGCAGTATTTT. Encoded protein: CARGWGLLTDTQYF.

This clonotype was counted only a few times. The CDR3 DNA reads as TGTGCCAGCAGCCGTAGCCAGAAGAACACCATATATTTT. Encoded protein: CASSRSQKNTIYF. The gene calls are TRBV12-3 or TRBV12-4 and TRBJ1-3; D is ambiguous. The CDR3 is made up of 13 amino acids. V was clipped by 6 bases and J by 7 bases, with 13 bases between them.

The CDR3 reads CASRRTGNGYYEQYF. In DNA, the CDR3 is TGTGCCAGCAGGAGGACAGGGAATGGGTACTACGAGCAGTACTTC. This chain links TRBV28 with TRBJ2-7, with 8 nucleotides matching TRBD1. V shed 6 bases and J 3 bases; nucleotides not matched to a gene: 10. The CDR3 sequence is 15 residues long. CDR1 and CDR2 from the germline V gene are MDHEN and SYDVKM.

The sample holds many counts of this clonotype. The chain's CDR3 is CASSLNRGSNQPQHF. The CDR3 bases are TGTGCCAGCAGTTTAAACAGGGGGAGCAATCAGCCCCAGCATTTT. The chain has TRBV12-3 or TRBV12-4 and TRBJ1-5; 8 bases agree with TRBD1. This CDR3 has 15 residues. V shed 2 bases, J shed 1 base, and the junction held 1 base outside the gene matches.

This clonotype was seen repeatedly, ten times or more. This chain joins TRBV5-1 and TRBJ2-4; 11 bases align to TRBD1. V shed 2 bases and J 9 bases; nucleotides not matched to a gene: 7. The CDR3 totals 15 residues. Germline CDR1 is SGHRS and CDR2 is YFSETQ. This CDR3 reads CASSLAGTGGSIQYF. CDR3 in DNA: TGCGCCAGCAGCTTAGCCGGGACAGGGGGAAGCATTCAGTACTTC. The complete variable domain, with remaining parts taken from reference TRBV5-1 and TRBJ2-4, reads KAGVTQTPRYLIKTRGQQVTLSCSPISGHRSVSWYQQTPGQGLQFLFEYFSETQRNKGNFPGRFSGRQFSNSRSEMNVSTLELGDSALYLCASSLAGTGGSIQYFGAGTRLSVL.

This clonotype showed up just a few times. V and J are TRBV12-3 or TRBV12-4 and TRBJ2-6; D is ambiguous. The CDR3 has 13 residues. V shed 7 bases and J shed 1 base, with 5 bases lying between them. In nucleotides, the CDR3 is TGTGCCAGCAAGAGGTCTGGGGCCAACGTCCTGACTTTC. This codes for CASKRSGANVLTF.